The present entry profiles one T cell receptor beta chain with its context. Its antigen remains unknown. This sample was taken from a study of cytomegalovirus exposure and HLA in healthy donors. The PCR contained 60 Vbeta and 13 Jbeta primers. Some clones are missing from TCRdb's copy, which holds only in-frame ones; the method was immunoSEQ multiplex PCR. The sample has some 90,000 clones; roughly 69% are singletons. Whole-study findings and limits: The authors later found TCR association rates varying by HLA locus, with DRB1 most and HLA-C fewest. Of the V segments, some could not be distinguished, including TRBV6-2 and TRBV6-3, and were excluded.

The length of the CDR3 is 18 residues. Germline V gives CDR1 LGHNA, CDR2 YSLEER. J lost 2 bases, V lost 1 base, and 9 bases had no gene match. The chain links TRBV4-3 to TRBJ2-3, with TRBD2 identical over 10 bases. The sample was PBMCs. The sequence was collected from a man aged 50 or older in good health and CMV-seronegative. The CDR3 DNA reads TGCGCCAGCAGCCAAGTGTTGAGACTAGCGGGCTCCACAGATACGCAGTATTTT. As protein: CASSQVLRLAGSTDTQYF.